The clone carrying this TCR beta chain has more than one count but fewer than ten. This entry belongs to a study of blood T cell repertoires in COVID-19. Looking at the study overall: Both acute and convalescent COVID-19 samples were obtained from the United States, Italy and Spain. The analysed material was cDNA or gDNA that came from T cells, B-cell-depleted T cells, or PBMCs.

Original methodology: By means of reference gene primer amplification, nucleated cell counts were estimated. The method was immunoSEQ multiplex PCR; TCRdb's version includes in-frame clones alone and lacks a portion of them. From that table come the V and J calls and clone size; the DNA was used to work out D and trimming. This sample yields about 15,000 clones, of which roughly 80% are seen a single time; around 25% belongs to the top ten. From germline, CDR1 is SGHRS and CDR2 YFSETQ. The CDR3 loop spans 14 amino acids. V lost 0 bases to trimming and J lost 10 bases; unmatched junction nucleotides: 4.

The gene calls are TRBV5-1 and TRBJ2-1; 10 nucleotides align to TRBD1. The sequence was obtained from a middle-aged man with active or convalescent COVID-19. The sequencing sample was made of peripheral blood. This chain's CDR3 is CASSLGTGGLEQFF. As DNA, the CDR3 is TGCGCCAGCAGCTTGGGGACAGGGGGACTCGAGCAGTTCTTC. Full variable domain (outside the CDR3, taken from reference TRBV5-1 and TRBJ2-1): KAGVTQTPRYLIKTRGQQVTLSCSPISGHRSVSWYQQTPGQGLQFLFEYFSETQRNKGNFPGRFSGRQFSNSRSEMNVSTLELGDSALYLCASSLGTGGLEQFFGPGTRLTVL.